This TCR beta chain was identified during a study of chemoradiotherapy in HPV16-positive cancers (dated by TCRdb to 2021 to 2024). Turning to the overall study: Candidate HPV-specific T-cell clones and common TCR motifs were defined through functional T-cell assays on cells from a couple of HPV16-positive patients. The study set out to ask whether T-cell immunity against the HPV oncoproteins E6 and E7 changes over the course of chemoradiotherapy and whether that immunity affects survival. The candidate HPV-specific TCRs and motifs were then tracked in TCR repertoires from over 85 patients with HPV-related cancers.

Repertoires were sampled repeatedly over the course of chemoradiotherapy, so clonal expansion could be followed in the tumor microenvironment. The library was built by means of the immunoSEQ multiplex PCR assay. TCRdb's version of the immuneACCESS table is confined to in-frame rearrangements and falls short of the full clone set. An unresolved V gene accounts for under half of the shortfall where checked; the remainder is of unknown origin. This sample holds around 13,000 clones; about three quarters were observed only once. The ten largest clones take up 8.3% of the sample. What the authors observed across the whole study: The functional definition of HPV-specific T cells came from only a couple of HPV16-positive patients, and the survival association was reported for HPV16-positive patients. Expansion of candidate HPV-specific clones and E7-related TCR motifs was observed in the tumor microenvironment during treatment, whereas no such expansion was observed for non-HPV-specific T cells. In HPV16-positive patients, expansion of HPV-responsive T cells during chemoradiotherapy was found to be associated with improved recurrence-free survival.

The CDR3 has 15 amino acids, counting the end cysteine and phenylalanine. The DNA shown is the 45-base CDR3, in frame from base 1. V and J are trimmed by 5 bases and 3 bases, and the gene matches miss 6 bases of the junction. Sequences SEHNR (CDR1) and FQNEAQ (CDR2) are obtained from the germline V gene (reference sequence). Notes on this clone: There is no known antigen for this receptor. Per-nucleotide qualities are absent, and no much larger clonotype sits a single base away.

This specimen was collected from a patient who underwent chemoradiotherapy. The TCR sequence derives from a human donor with HPV-associated anogenital cancer. The rearrangement joined TRBV7-9 to TRBJ2-7; TRBD1 matches 11 bases in the middle. In nucleotide form, the sequence is TGTGCCAGCAGCACAGCCGGGACAGGGGGCTACGAGCAGTACTTC. Its coded protein is CASSTAGTGGYEQYF.